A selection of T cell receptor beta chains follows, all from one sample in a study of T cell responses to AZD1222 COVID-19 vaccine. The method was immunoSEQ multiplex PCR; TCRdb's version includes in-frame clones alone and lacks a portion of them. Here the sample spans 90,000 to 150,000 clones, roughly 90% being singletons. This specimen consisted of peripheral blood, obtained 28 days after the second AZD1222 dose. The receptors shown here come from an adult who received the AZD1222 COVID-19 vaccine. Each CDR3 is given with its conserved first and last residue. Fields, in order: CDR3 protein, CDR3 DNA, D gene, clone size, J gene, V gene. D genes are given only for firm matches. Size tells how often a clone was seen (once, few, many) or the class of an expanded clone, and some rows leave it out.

CDR3: CASSRNQNEQFF
DNA: TGTGCCAGCAGCCGAAACCAAAATGAGCAGTTCTTC
D: -
size: few
J: TRBJ2-1
V: TRBV11-3

CDR3: CASGPGTGYTF
DNA: TGTGCCAGCGGGCCAGGGACTGGCTACACCTTC
D: -
size: -
J: TRBJ1-2
V: TRBV12-3/TRBV12-4

CDR3: CASSEGTLNTGELFF
DNA: TGTGCCAGCAGTGAAGGGACCCTGAACACCGGGGAGCTGTTTTTT
D: -
size: -
J: TRBJ2-2
V: TRBV6-1

CDR3: CASSHDRGNQPQHF
DNA: TGTGCCAGCAGCCACGACAGGGGCAATCAGCCCCAGCATTTT
D: TRBD1
size: -
J: TRBJ1-5
V: TRBV7-8

CDR3: CASKGTGEKLFF
DNA: TGTGCCAGCAAGGGGACTGGCGAAAAACTGTTTTTT
D: -
size: -
J: TRBJ1-4
V: TRBV6-6

CDR3: CASSQSTDTQYF
DNA: TGCGCCAGCAGCCAAAGCACAGATACGCAGTATTTT
D: -
size: -
J: TRBJ2-3
V: TRBV5-1

CDR3: CAWSPTGKGETQYF
DNA: TGTGCCTGGAGTCCGACAGGGAAAGGAGAGACCCAGTACTTC
D: TRBD1
size: -
J: TRBJ2-5
V: TRBV30

CDR3: CASRRTSGGMYNEQFF
DNA: TGTGCCAGCAGAAGGACTAGCGGGGGTATGTACAATGAGCAGTTCTTC
D: TRBD2
size: once
J: TRBJ2-1
V: TRBV2

CDR3: CASSETGGDYGYTF
DNA: TGTGCCAGCAGTGAGACGGGGGGCGACTATGGCTACACCTTC
D: -
size: once
J: TRBJ1-2
V: TRBV6-1

CDR3: CAIRERGIEGTEAFF
DNA: TGTGCCATCAGAGAGCGGGGCATCGAGGGCACTGAAGCTTTCTTT
D: -
size: -
J: TRBJ1-1
V: TRBV10-3